The present T cell receptor beta chain was sequenced within a study of shared clonotypes between healthy human individuals. On the study more broadly: Researchers assigned three CD4 naive, three CD4 memory, two CD8 naive and one CD8 memory plate to each donor.

Comments on this clone: Antigen specificity is unknown.

Study findings and constraints: Some clonotypes were shared by all four sorted-subset donors, while others were not shared. The non-shared ones had lower generation probabilities than the shared ones.

There are 13 residues in the CDR3. V was trimmed by 6 bases and J by 2 bases, leaving 11 bases between them. Researchers divided each subset's genomic DNA evenly across several immunoSEQ plates. Sorted-subset replicate PCR reactions contained roughly 210 ng DNA, corresponding to about 30,000 T cell genomes. The repertoire was sequenced with immunoSEQ multiplex PCR; TCRdb's copy has only in-frame clones and lacks some. The table has 2.3 million or so clones, approximately 93% seen once. This rearrangement joins TRBV23-1 to TRBJ2-7; D possibly corresponds to TRBD2 (6 bases). TRBV23-1 qualifies as an ORF whose function is uncertain. Material for sequencing was naive CD4+ T cells from PBMCs. The subset is: CD45RA+ positively selected. This clonotype originated in a man between 18 and 29 years old in good health. Some clones in this sample may be carry-over from other donors' samples. The CDR3 reads CASRAGRPYEQYF. CDR3 nucleotides: TGCGCCAGCAGGGCAGGGAGGCCCTACGAGCAGTACTTC.